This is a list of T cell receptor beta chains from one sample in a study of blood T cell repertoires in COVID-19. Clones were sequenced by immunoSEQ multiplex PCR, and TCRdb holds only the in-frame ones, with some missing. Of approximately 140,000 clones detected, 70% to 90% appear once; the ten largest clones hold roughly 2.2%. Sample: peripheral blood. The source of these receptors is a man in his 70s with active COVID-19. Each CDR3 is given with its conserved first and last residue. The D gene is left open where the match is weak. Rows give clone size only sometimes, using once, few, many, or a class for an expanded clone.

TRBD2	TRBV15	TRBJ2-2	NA	TGTGCCACCCGGCTTGGGCGGGAGGATTTCGCCGGGGAGCTGTTTTTT	CATRLGREDFAGELFF
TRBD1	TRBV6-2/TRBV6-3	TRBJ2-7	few	TGTGCCAGCAGCCCGACAGGGGCGAGCCACGAGCAGTACTTC	CASSPTGASHEQYF
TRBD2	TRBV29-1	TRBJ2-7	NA	TGCAGCGTCGCTGGACTAGCGGCCGCGACCCTCTACGAGCAGTACTTC	CSVAGLAAATLYEQYF
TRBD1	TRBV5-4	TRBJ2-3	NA	TGTGCCAGCAGCTGGCATGGACAGGGGGTGACAGATACGCAGTATTTT	CASSWHGQGVTDTQYF
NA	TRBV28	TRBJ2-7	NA	TGTGCCAGCTATCAGGCCGTATCCAACGAGCAGTACTTC	CASYQAVSNEQYF
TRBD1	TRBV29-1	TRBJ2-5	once	TGCAGCGCCCGACCTGACAGGGTGGAGACCCAGTACTTC	CSARPDRVETQYF
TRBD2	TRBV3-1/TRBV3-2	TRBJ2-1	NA	TGTGCCAGCAGCCTTCTGGGCGGGAGCTCCTACAATGAGCAGTTCTTC	CASSLLGGSSYNEQFF
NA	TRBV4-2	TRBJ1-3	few	TGTGCCAGCAGCCAAGAGGTGGGCACTTACTCTGGAAACACCATATATTTT	CASSQEVGTYSGNTIYF
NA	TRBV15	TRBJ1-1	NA	TGTGCCACCAGCAGAGATAGAGGGATGGGTGGGCCTGAAGCTTTCTTT	CATSRDRGMGGPEAFF
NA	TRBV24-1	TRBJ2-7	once	TGTGCCACCAGTGATCCCCGGACAGTTTCGGGGCAGTACTTC	CATSDPRTVSGQYF
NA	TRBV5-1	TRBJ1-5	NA	TGCGCCAGCAGCTCCGGACAAGAAAATCAGCCCCAGCATTTT	CASSSGQENQPQHF
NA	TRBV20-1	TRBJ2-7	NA	TGCAGTGCTAGTCCTCCCCTAGGAGCTAGCGCCCACTCCTACGAGCAGTACTTC	CSASPPLGASAHSYEQYF
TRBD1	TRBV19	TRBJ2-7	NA	TGTGCCAGTAGTATAGGGGACAGGGGAGCCTACGAGCAGTACTTC	CASSIGDRGAYEQYF
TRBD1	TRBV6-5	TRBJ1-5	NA	TGTGCCAGCGGACAAAACAGGGGGCAAGGGCAGCCCCAGCATTTT	CASGQNRGQGQPQHF
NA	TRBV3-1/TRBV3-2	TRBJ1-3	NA	TGTGCCAGCAGCTCCGACTGGGGGGTCTCTGGAAACACCATATATTTT	CASSSDWGVSGNTIYF
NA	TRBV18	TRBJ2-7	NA	TGTGCCAGCTCACCATTTGACGGAGCCTACGAGCAGTACTTC	CASSPFDGAYEQYF
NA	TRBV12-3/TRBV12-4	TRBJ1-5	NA	TGTGCCAGCAGTTTATTGGCTCAGCCCCAGCATTTT	CASSLLAQPQHF
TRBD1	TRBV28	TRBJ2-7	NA	TGTGCCAGCAGGGGGGGACAGGTCTACGAGCAGTACTTC	CASRGGQVYEQYF
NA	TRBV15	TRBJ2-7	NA	TGTGCCACCAGCAGAGAGGGGGCCCACTACGAGCAGTACTTC	CATSREGAHYEQYF
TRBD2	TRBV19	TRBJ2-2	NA	TGTGCCAGCAGGCCGGGACTAGTTCGGACCGGGGAGCTGTTTTTT	CASRPGLVRTGELFF
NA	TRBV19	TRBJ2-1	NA	TGTGCCAGTAGTATAGGGTTTAGGACTCCCTACAATGAGCAGTTCTTC	CASSIGFRTPYNEQFF
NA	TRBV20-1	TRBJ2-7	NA	TGCAGTGCTGTACAGGGACCTGAGCAGTACTTC	CSAVQGPEQYF
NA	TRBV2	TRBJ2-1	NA	TGTGCCAGCAAACTGCCGGGACTCGGTGAGCAGTTCTTC	CASKLPGLGEQFF
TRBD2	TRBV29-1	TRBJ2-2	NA	TGCAGCGTTAGCGGGAGTACGAACACCGGGGAGCTGTTTTTT	CSVSGSTNTGELFF
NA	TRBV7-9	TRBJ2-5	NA	TGTGCCAGCAGCTTGGGCGGGATGGGAGAGACCCAGTACTTC	CASSLGGMGETQYF
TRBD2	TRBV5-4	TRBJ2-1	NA	TGTGCCAGCAGCGGTCCGGGACTAGCAGGCAATGAGCAGTTCTTC	CASSGPGLAGNEQFF
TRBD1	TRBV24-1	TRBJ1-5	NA	TGTGCCAGCAACGGGGCCCGAAAAGGGGACAGGGAAAGTTTTGATAGCAATCAGCCCCAGCATTTT	CASNGARKGDRESFDSNQPQHF
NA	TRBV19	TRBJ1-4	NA	TGTGCCAGTAGTATCCGTGAAAAACTGTTTTTT	CASSIREKLFF
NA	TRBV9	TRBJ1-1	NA	TGTGCCAGCAGCCAGACAGGTAACACTGAAGCTTTCTTT	CASSQTGNTEAFF
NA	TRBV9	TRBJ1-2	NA	TGTGCCAGCAGCGTAGCGACAGGTGCCGGAAGGGATGGCTACACCTTC	CASSVATGAGRDGYTF
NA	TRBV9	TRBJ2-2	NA	TGTGCCAGCAGCGTAGAGGGGATCACCGGGGAGCTGTTTTTT	CASSVEGITGELFF
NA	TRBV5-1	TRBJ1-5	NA	TGCGCCAGCAGCTTGGTACAGGGCAGTCAGCCCCAGCATTTT	CASSLVQGSQPQHF
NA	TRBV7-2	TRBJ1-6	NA	TGTGCCAGCAGCTTAGGAGGTTACAATTCACCCCTCCACTTT	CASSLGGYNSPLHF
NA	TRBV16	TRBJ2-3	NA	TGTGCCAGCAGCCAATCGGCCCTGCTAGTGCGGAGTACAGATACGCAGTATTTT	CASSQSALLVRSTDTQYF
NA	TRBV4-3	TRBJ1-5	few	TGCGCCAGCAGCCCAAGCCCCGGGCTCGGGATGCCCCAGCATTTT	CASSPSPGLGMPQHF
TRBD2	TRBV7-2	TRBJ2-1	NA	TGTGCCAGCAGCTTAGGAGCGGGGCCCTACAATGAGCAGTTCTTC	CASSLGAGPYNEQFF
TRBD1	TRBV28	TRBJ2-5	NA	TGTGCCAGTAGGGGGCGCAGGGAGACCCAGTACTTC	CASRGRRETQYF
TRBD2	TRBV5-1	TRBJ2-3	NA	TGCGCCAGCAGCTCCTTCGGGGGGAGGGCCGCAGATACGCAGTATTTT	CASSSFGGRAADTQYF
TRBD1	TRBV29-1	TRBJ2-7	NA	TGCAGTGCCATACCCCCGGGACAGGGGGTGGACGAGCAGTACTTC	CSAIPPGQGVDEQYF
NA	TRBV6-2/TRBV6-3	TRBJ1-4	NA	TGTGCCAGCAGTGGCCTAGGATTGGAGGAAGAAAAACTGTTTTTT	CASSGLGLEEEKLFF
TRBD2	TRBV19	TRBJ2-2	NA	TGTGCCGCCAAGGGACTAGCGGCCACGAACACCGGGGAGCTGTTTTTT	CAAKGLAATNTGELFF
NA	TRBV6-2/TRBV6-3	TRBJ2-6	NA	TGTGCCAGCAGCCGACAACAGGGCTCTGGGGCCAACGTCCTGACTTTC	CASSRQQGSGANVLTF
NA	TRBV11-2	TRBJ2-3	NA	TGTGCCAGCAGCTTAGGGGGGCTGGGGACAGATACGCAGTATTTT	CASSLGGLGTDTQYF
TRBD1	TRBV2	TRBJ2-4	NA	TGTGCCAGCAGGGGGGAGACAGGGGGCTCATTAGCCAAAAACATTCAGTACTTC	CASRGETGGSLAKNIQYF
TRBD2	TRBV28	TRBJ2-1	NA	TGTGCCAGCAGTTTCCCAGGACTAGCGGGAGTAAGTGAGTTCTTC	CASSFPGLAGVSEFF
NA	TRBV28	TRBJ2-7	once	TGTGCCAGCAGTTACCCCCCGGACAGCTCCTACGAGCAGTACTTC	CASSYPPDSSYEQYF
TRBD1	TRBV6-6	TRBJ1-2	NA	TGTGCCAGCAGTAAGACAGGGATGGATGGCTACACCTTC	CASSKTGMDGYTF
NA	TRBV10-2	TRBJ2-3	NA	TGCGCCAGCAGTGACCCGTTTCTGGCGGGAAGGATAGATACGCAGTATTTT	CASSDPFLAGRIDTQYF
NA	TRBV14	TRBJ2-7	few	TGTGCCAGCAGATCAGGGGCGAATTCCTACGAGCAGTACTTC	CASRSGANSYEQYF
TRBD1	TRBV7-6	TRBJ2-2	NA	TGTGCCAGCAGCTACCTAACCGGGACAGGGGGCGAGGGCGGGGAGCTGTTTTTT	CASSYLTGTGGEGGELFF
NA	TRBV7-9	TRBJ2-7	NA	TGTGCCAGCAGCTTAATCCGGGGAGAAAGTGAGCAGTACTTC	CASSLIRGESEQYF
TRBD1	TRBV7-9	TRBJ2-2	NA	TGTGCCAGCAGCTTAATCCCCGGGACAGGTACCGGGGAGCTGTTTTTT	CASSLIPGTGTGELFF
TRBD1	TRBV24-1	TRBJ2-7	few	TGTGCCACCAGTGATCCCCAACAGGGGCGATACGAGCAGTACTTC	CATSDPQQGRYEQYF
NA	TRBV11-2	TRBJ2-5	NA	TGTGCCAGCAGCTCTCCCGGGACATCGTACCAAGAGACCCAGTACTTC	CASSSPGTSYQETQYF
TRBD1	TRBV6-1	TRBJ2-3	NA	TGTGCCAGCAGTGACCAGGGGGCGAAATCAGATACGCAGTATTTT	CASSDQGAKSDTQYF
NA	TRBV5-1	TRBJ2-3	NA	TGCGCCAGCAGCTCCGGCACAGATACGCAGTATTTT	CASSSGTDTQYF
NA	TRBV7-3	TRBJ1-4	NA	TGTGCCAGCAGCGCCCAAACAGGGCCTAATGAAAAACTGTTTTTT	CASSAQTGPNEKLFF
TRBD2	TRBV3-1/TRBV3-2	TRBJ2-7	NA	TGTGCCAGCAGCCAAGTCAGCGGGAGACCCCGAGGCGAGCAGTACTTC	CASSQVSGRPRGEQYF